This TCR beta chain originates from a study of immune cell composition in non-small cell lung cancer. Overall study: Tumours were mainly lung adenocarcinoma or squamous cell carcinoma. Overall study results and limits: Tumour-associated clones >0.5% occurred in roughly 30% of adenocarcinomas, about three quarters of squamous. Shared sequences between tumour-reactive and dominant in vivo clones were not proven. Squamous lung tumours showed higher top 10 clone scores and clonality than adenocarcinomas.

This clone occurred a few times. Its antigen is still unknown. Here immunoSEQ multiplex PCR was the method, and the copy in TCRdb shows in-frame clones only, minus some. This sample has approximately 3,000 clones, with approximately 80% found just once. Trimming cost V 5 bases and J 0 bases; bases outside gene matches: 9. Per the germline V gene, CDR1 is SGHTA and CDR2 is FQGTGA. The CDR3 runs 16 residues. The sequenced material came from lung tumor tissue. This chain uses TRBV7-3 with TRBJ1-1; TRBD1 matches 7 bases. The receptor was isolated from a human donor with non-small cell lung cancer. CDR3 coding DNA: TGTGCCAGCAGCACCCAGCCCACAGGGGTGAACACTGAAGCTTTCTTT. This sequence encodes CASSTQPTGVNTEAFF. Supplemented by reference TRBV7-3 and TRBJ1-1, the full variable domain reads GAGVSQTPSNKVTEKGKYVELRCDPISGHTALYWYRQSLGQGPEFLIYFQGTGAADDSGLPNDRFFAVRPEGSVSTLKIQRTERGDSAVYLCASSTQPTGVNTEAFFGQGTRLTVV.